One and the same sample provided the 7 T cell receptor beta chains below, sequenced in a study of vaccination effects on CD4 cells after COVID-19. Their antigens remain unidentified. Libraries were prepared by immunoSEQ multiplex PCR; TCRdb keeps only in-frame clonotypes and omits some of them. The sample carries around 41,000 clones, around 76% recorded once. Isolating CD4+ T cells followed approximately 10 days of culture. Material: CD4+ T cells from PBMCs cultured without peptide, obtained before COVID-19 vaccination. Every receptor here comes from a human donor who received a COVID-19 vaccine.

The chain recombines TRBV3-1 (or the pseudogene TRBV3-2) with TRBJ1-4, with unresolved D. Trimming removed 2 bases at V and 8 bases at J, with 12 bases between. The germline V gene has CDR1 LGHDT and CDR2 YNNKEL (reference sequence). The CDR3 runs 14 residues. The CDR3 is CASSQRALGEKLFF. As DNA, the CDR3 is TGTGCCAGCAGCCAACGGGCCCTGGGAGAAAAACTGTTTTTT.

The rearrangement links TRBV21-1 to TRBJ2-7; TRBD1 is the table's D call and was not checked against the DNA. TRBV21-1 is a known pseudogene. The CDR3 extends over 16 amino acids. Here the CDR3 DNA reads TGTGCCAGCAGCAAAGCGCCTTCACAGGGGGCCAACGAGCAGTACGTC. Protein: CASSKAPSQGANEQYV.

The CDR3 DNA reads TGTGCCAGCAGCCAAGGACTCCCTGGAAACACCATATATTTT. Its translation is CASSQGLPGNTIYF. This chain joins TRBV14 and TRBJ1-3; the D is unclear. Trimming took 1 base from V and 2 from J, leaving 6 bases between them. Germline assignment: CDR1 SGHDN and CDR2 FVKESK. There are 14 residues in the CDR3.

V usage is TRBV18 and J usage is TRBJ2-2, with D perhaps matching TRBD2 (5 bases). Germline CDR1 KGHSH, CDR2 LQKENI. The length of the CDR3 is 14 residues. V shed 2 bases and J shed 7 bases, with 11 bases lying between them. The CDR3 sequence is CASSPSLAGGELFF. CDR3 DNA: TGTGCCAGCTCACCATCCCTAGCCGGCGGGGAGCTGTTTTTT. Full variable domain (rest looked up from reference TRBV18 and TRBJ2-2): NAGVMQNPRHLVRRRGQEARLRCSPMKGHSHVYWYRQLPEEGLKFMVYLQKENIIDESGMPKERFSAEFPKEGPSILRIQQVVRGDSAAYFCASSPSLAGGELFFGEGSRLTVL.

The chain carries TRBV7-8 and TRBJ1-2; 8 nucleotides line up with TRBD1. The CDR3 is 15 residues long. With 5 bases clipped from V and 5 bases from J, the junction kept 10 bases outside the gene matches. From germline, CDR1 is SGHVS and CDR2 FQNEAQ. The CDR3 DNA reads TGTGCCAGCAGCCTGAACCGGGACAGGCTTTATGGCTACACCTTC. This translates into CASSLNRDRLYGYTF.

J is TRBJ2-7 and V is TRBV5-6; D unclear. Trimming removed 0 bases at V and 2 bases at J, with 9 bases between. Germline CDR1 SGHDT, CDR2 YYEEEE. The CDR3 extends over 14 amino acids. CDR3 sequence (DNA): TGTGCCAGCAGCTTGGGTACAGTACCCTACGAGCAGTACGTC. It translates to CASSLGTVPYEQYV.

This clone was observed a few times. The chain combines TRBV6-6 with TRBJ1-3; D is unresolved. The CDR3 is 15 residues long. Per germline, CDR1 MNHNY and CDR2 SVGAGI (reference sequence). The V gene lost 5 bases and the J gene lost 0 bases, with 11 bases spanning the gap. The CDR3 region has the DNA TGTGCCAGCAGTAGGACGGCGAGCTCTGGAAACACCATATATTTT. It is translated as CASSRTASSGNTIYF.